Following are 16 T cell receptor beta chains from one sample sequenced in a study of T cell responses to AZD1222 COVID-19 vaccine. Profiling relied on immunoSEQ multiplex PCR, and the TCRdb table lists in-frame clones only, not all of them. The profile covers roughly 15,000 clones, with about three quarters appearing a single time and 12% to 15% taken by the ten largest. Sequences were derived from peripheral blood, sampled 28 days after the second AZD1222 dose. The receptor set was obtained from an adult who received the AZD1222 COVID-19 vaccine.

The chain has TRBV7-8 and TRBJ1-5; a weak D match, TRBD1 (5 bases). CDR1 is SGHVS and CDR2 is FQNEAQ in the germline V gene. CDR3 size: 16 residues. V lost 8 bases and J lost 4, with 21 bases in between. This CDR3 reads CASGEQEVFGNQPQHF. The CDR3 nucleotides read TGTGCCAGCGGGGAACAGGAGGTTTTTGGAAATCAGCCCCAGCATTTT.

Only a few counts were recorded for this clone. The CDR3 sequence is CASSSGLVEQYF. DNA for the CDR3: TGTGCCAGCAGCTCGGGACTAGTCGAGCAGTACTTC. V usage is TRBV7-9 and J usage is TRBJ2-7, with 8 bases matching TRBD2. The germline CDR1 and CDR2 sequences are SEHNR and FQNEAQ (reference sequence). The CDR3 runs 12 residues. V lost 4 bases to trimming and J lost 6 bases; unmatched junction nucleotides: 2.

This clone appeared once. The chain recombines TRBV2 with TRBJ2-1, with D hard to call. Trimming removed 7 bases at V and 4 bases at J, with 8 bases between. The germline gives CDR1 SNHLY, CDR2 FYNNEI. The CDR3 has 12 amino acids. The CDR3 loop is CASKFGYNEQFF. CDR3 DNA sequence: TGTGCCAGCAAGTTCGGGTACAATGAGCAGTTCTTC.

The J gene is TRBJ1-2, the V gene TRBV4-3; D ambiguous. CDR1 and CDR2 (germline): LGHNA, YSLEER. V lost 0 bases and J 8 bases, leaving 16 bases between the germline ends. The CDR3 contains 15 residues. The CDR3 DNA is TGCGCCAGCAGCCAAGATCAGTCCCAAAACCAAGGCTACACCTTC. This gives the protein CASSQDQSQNQGYTF.

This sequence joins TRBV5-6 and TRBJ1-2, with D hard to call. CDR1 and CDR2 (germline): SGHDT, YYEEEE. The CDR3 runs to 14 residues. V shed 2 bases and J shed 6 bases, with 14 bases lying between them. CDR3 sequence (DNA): TGTGCCAGCAGCTTTGAGTGGGAGGAGGATGGCTACACCTTC. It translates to CASSFEWEEDGYTF.

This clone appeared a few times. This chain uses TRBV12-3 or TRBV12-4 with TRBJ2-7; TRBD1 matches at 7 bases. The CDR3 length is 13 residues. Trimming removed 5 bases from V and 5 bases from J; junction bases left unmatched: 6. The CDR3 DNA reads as TGTGCCAGCAGTCCCGGGACAGTGGACGAGCAGTACTTC. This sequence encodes CASSPGTVDEQYF.

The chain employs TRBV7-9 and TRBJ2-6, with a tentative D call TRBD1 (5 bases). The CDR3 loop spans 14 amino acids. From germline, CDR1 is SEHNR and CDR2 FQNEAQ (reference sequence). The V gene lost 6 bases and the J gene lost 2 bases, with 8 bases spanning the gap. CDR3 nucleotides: TGTGCCAGCAGAGGGGTGCCTGGGGCCAACGTCCTGACTTTC. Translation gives CASRGVPGANVLTF.

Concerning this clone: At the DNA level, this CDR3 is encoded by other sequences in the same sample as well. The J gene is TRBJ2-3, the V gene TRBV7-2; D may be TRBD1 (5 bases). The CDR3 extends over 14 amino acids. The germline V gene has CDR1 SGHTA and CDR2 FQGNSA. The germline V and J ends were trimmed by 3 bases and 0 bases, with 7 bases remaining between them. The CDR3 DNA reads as TGTGCCAGCAGCTTGCAGGGTAGCACAGATACGCAGTATTTT. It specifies CASSLQGSTDTQYF.

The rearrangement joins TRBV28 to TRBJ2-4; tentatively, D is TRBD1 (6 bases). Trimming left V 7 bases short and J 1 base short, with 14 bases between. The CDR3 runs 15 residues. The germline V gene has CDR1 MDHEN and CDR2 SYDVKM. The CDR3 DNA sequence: TGTGCCAGCAAACCTCCAGGGGCGGCCAAAAACATTCAGTACTTC. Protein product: CASKPPGAAKNIQYF.

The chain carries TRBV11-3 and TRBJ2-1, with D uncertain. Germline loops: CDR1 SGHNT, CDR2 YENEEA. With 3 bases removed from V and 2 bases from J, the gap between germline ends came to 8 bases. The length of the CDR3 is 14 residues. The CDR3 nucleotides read TGTGCCAGCAGCTTCGGCTTAGCCTACAATGAGCAGTTCTTC. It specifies CASSFGLAYNEQFF.

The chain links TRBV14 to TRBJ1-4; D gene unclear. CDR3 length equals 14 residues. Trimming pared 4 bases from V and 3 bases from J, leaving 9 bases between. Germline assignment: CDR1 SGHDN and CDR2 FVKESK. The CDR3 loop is CASSLLGANEKLFF. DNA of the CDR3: TGTGCCAGCAGCCTACTTGGGGCTAATGAAAAACTGTTTTTT. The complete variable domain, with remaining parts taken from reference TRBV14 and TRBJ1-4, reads EAGVTQFPSHSVIEKGQTVTLRCDPISGHDNLYWYRRVMGKEIKFLLHFVKESKQDESGMPNNRFLAERTGGTYSTLKVQPAELEDSGVYFCASSLLGANEKLFFGSGTQLSVL.

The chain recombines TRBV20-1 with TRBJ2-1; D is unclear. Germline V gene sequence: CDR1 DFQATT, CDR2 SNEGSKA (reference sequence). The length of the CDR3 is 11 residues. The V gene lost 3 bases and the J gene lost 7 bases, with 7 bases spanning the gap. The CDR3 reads CSASYQNEQFF. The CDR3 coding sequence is TGCAGTGCTAGCTACCAGAATGAGCAGTTCTTC.

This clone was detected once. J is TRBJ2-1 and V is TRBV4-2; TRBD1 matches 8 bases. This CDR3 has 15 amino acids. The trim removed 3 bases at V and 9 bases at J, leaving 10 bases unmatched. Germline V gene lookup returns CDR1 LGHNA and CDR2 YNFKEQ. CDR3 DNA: TGTGCCAGCAGCCACGCAGGACAGGGAAACGGTGAGCAGTTCTTC. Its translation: CASSHAGQGNGEQFF.

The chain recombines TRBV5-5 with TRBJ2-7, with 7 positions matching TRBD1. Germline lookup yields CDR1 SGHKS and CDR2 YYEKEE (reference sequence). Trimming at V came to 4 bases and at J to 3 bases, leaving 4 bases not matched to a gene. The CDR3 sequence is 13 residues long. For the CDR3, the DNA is TGTGCCAGCAGCCCGACAGGGCTCTACGAGCAGTACTTC. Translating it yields CASSPTGLYEQYF.

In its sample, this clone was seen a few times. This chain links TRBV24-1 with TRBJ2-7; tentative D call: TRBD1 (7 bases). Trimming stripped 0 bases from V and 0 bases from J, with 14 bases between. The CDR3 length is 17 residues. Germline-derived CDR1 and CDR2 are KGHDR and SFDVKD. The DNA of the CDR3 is TGTGCCACCAGTGATTTGGGGGGGACAGACAGCTCCTACGAGCAGTACTTC. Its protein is CATSDLGGTDSSYEQYF.

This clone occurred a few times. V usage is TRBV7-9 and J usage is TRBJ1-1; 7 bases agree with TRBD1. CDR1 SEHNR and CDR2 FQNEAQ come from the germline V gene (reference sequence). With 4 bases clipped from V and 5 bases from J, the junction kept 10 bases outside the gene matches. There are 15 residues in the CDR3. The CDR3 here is CASSYPTGPDTEAFF. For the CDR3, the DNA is TGTGCCAGCAGCTACCCGACAGGGCCGGATACTGAAGCTTTCTTT.